This T cell receptor (beta chain) is from a study of T cells after yellow fever vaccination. Study at large: The authors prepared low-cell-number fractions using SMART-Seq v4 Ultra Low Input. General study findings and limits: The bulk population could contribute abundant contaminating clonotypes to FACS-sorted repertoires. Post-booster reappearance was seen for most primary-vaccination clones (96% CD4, roughly 86% CD8).

MiXCR, run by TCRdb on the 5' RACE reads, gives a single entry per CDR3 protein. The sample shows 400,000 to 450,000 distinct CDR3 sequences, roughly 20% of them seen only once. V shed 6 bases and J shed 4 bases, with 6 bases lying between them. Germline V gene sequence: CDR1 SEHNR, CDR2 FQNEAQ (reference sequence). CDR3 length equals 11 residues. This clonotype has at least ten counts. Its target is not known. The source material was PBMCs, sampled before the yellow fever booster vaccination. This chain joins TRBV7-9 and TRBJ1-1; no clear D. The receptor comes from a man between 18 and 29 years old who received the YFV17D yellow fever vaccine. CDR3 in DNA: TGTGCCAGCAGGGTCGGCACTGAAGCTTTCTTT. It specifies CASRVGTEAFF. The variable domain in full, with the rest retrieved from reference TRBV7-9 and TRBJ1-1, is DTGVSQNPRHKITKRGQNVTFRCDPISEHNRLYWYRQTLGQGPEFLTYFQNEAQLEKSRLLSDRFSAERPKGSFSTLEIQRTEQGDSAMYLCASRVGTEAFFGQGTRLTVV.